These 6 T cell receptor beta chains share one sample of origin, sequenced in a study of cytomegalovirus exposure and HLA in healthy donors. Vbeta (60) and Jbeta (13) primers were used in the PCR. The method was immunoSEQ multiplex PCR; TCRdb's version includes in-frame clones alone and lacks a portion of them. The repertoire holds approximately 130,000 clones, 85% seen once, with under 8.5% in the top ten. The specimen sequenced was PBMCs. These receptors were taken from a woman younger than 45 in good health and CMV-seropositive.

The CDR3 DNA reads as TGTGCCAGCAGCGTAGGTGGGGCAGGTCATCAGCCCCAGCATTTT. Protein: CASSVGGAGHQPQHF. The rearrangement uses TRBV9 and TRBJ1-5; tentative D call: TRBD1 (5 bases). Trimming cost V 0 bases and J 5 bases, with 12 bases left between them. The CDR3 runs to 15 residues. Germline-derived CDR1 and CDR2 are SGDLS and YYNGEE.

The J gene is TRBJ2-7, the V gene TRBV9; 7 positions agree with TRBD2. Germline CDR1 is SGDLS and CDR2 is YYNGEE. The CDR3 spans 14 residues. V gave up 4 bases and J gave up 2 bases; unmatched junction bases: 6. This CDR3 is CASSLGLTTYEQYF. The DNA for the CDR3 is TGTGCCAGCAGCCTGGGACTAACCACCTACGAGCAGTACTTC. The full variable domain, its missing parts supplied by reference TRBV9 and TRBJ2-7, is DSGVTQTPKHLITATGQRVTLRCSPRSGDLSVYWYQQSLDQGLQFLIQYYNGEERAKGNILERFSAQQFPDLHSELNLSSLELGDSALYFCASSLGLTTYEQYFGPGTRLTVT.

In this sample, this clone turned up a few times. The rearrangement joins TRBV15 to TRBJ2-6, with D possibly TRBD1 on 5 matching bases. V lost 1 base and J 1 base, leaving 5 bases between the germline ends. CDR1 LNHNV and CDR2 YYDKDF come from the germline V gene (reference sequence). This CDR3 spans 15 amino acids. The CDR3 is CATSRAGSGANVLTF. The CDR3, as DNA: TGTGCCACCAGCAGAGCAGGGTCTGGGGCCAACGTCCTGACTTTC.

This sequence joins TRBV6-5 and TRBJ2-5; D gene uncertain. The J call is doubtful: the DNA matches TRBJ2-7 better. This CDR3 comprises 13 residues. The germline V gene has CDR1 MNHEY and CDR2 SVGAGI. The DNA for the CDR3 is TGTGCCAGCAGTTACGGCAGCCACTACGAGCAGTACTTC. It translates to CASSYGSHYEQYF.

The DNA of the CDR3 is TGTGCCATCAGGACCGACAGGGGTAGCAATCAGCCCCAGCATTTT. It translates to CAIRTDRGSNQPQHF. The chain couples TRBV10-3 to TRBJ1-5; 8 bases map to TRBD1. Trimming removed 6 bases from V and 0 bases from J; junction bases left unmatched: 4. The length of the CDR3 is 15 residues. Germline CDR1 and CDR2: ENHRY and SYGVKD.

This chain connects TRBV28 to TRBJ1-2, with TRBD1 matching over 9 bases. Germline V lookup: CDR1 MDHEN, CDR2 SYDVKM. Trimming took 6 bases from V and 11 from J; bases not matched to a gene: 13. The CDR3 is 14 residues long. This chain's CDR3 is CASSPPGTGRRYTF. The CDR3 DNA reads TGTGCCAGCAGCCCTCCCGGGACAGGGAGGAGATACACCTTC.